This T cell receptor (beta chain) is drawn from a study of cytomegalovirus exposure and HLA in healthy donors. PCR amplification relied on 60 Vbeta primers (plus 13 Jbeta primers). Repertoires were generated with immunoSEQ multiplex PCR, while TCRdb's copy carries only in-frame clones and drops some. Of 130,000 or so clones in the sample, roughly 70% were seen once. The clonotype was recovered from a woman in her thirties or forties in good health and CMV-seropositive. Sample: PBMCs.

The CDR3 DNA sequence: TGTGCCAGCAGTTACAGACAGGCCGAAGCCGGGGAGCTGTTTTTT. Amino acid sequence: CASSYRQAEAGELFF. The chain employs TRBV21-1 and TRBJ2-2; TRBD1, the table's D call, lacks a check against the DNA. TRBV21-1 is designated a pseudogene. The CDR3 runs to 15 residues.